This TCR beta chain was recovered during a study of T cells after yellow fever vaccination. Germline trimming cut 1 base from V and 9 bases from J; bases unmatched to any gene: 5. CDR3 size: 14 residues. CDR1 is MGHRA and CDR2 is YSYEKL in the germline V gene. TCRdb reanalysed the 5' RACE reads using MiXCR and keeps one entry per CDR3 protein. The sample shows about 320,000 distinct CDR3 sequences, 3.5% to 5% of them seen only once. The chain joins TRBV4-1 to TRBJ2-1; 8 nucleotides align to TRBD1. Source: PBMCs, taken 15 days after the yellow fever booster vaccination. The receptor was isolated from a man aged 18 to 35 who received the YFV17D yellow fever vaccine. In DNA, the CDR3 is TGCGCCAGCAGCCAAGGACAGGGGTGGGGTGAGCAGTTCTTC. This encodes CASSQGQGWGEQFF.